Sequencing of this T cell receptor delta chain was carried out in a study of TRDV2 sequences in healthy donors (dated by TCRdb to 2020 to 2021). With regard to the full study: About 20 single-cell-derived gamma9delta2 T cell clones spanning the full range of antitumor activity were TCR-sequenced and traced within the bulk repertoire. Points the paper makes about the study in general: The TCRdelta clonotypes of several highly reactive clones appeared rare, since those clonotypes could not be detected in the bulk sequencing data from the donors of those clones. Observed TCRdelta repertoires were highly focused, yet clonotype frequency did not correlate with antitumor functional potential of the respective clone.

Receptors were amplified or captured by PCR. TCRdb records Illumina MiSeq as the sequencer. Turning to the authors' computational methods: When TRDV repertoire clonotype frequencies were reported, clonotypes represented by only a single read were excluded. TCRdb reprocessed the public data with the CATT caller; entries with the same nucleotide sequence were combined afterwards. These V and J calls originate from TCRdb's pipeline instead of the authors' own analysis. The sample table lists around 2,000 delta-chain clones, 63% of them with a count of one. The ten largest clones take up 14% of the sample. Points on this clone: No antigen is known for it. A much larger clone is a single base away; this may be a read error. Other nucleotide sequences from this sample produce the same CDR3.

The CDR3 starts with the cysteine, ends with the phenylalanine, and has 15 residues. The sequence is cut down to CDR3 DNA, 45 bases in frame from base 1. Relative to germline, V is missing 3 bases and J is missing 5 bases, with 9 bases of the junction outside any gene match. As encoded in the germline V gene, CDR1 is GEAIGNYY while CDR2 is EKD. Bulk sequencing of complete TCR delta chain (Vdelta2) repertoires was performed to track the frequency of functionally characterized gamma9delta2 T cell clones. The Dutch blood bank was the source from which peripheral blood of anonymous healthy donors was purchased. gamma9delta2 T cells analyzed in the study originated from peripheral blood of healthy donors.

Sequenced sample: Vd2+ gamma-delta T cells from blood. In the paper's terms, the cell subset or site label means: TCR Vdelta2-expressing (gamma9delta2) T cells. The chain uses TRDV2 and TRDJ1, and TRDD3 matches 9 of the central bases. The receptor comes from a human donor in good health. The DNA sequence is TGTGCCTGTGACCCCTGGGGGATTACGGGAGATAAACTCATCTTT. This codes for CACDPWGITGDKLIF.